These 29 T cell receptor beta chains came from one sample sequenced in a study of blood T cell repertoires in COVID-19. Data came from immunoSEQ multiplex PCR; TCRdb stores just in-frame clones and leaves some out. Found here are a few hundred thousand clones, around 90% of them singletons; the top ten hold less than 20%. The sample consisted of PBMCs or T cells enriched from blood (not recorded which). The receptors here all came from a woman aged 30 to 39 who had recovered from COVID-19.

This rearrangement joins TRBV5-1 to TRBJ2-5; 7 bases are shared with TRBD2. The CDR3 length is 14 residues. Germline trimming cut 6 bases from V and 4 bases from J; bases unmatched to any gene: 9. The germline V gene has CDR1 SGHRS and CDR2 YFSETQ. This CDR3 is CASKGGLAAETQYF. Written as DNA, the CDR3 is TGCGCCAGCAAGGGAGGGTTGGCCGCAGAGACCCAGTACTTC.

V gene TRBV5-1 combines with J gene TRBJ2-2; tentatively, D is TRBD2 (6 bases). The CDR3 is made up of 12 amino acids. V dropped 7 bases and J dropped 4 bases, with 8 bases sitting between them. Germline V gene lookup returns CDR1 SGHRS and CDR2 YFSETQ. CDR3 amino acids: CASLGGTGELFF. The CDR3 DNA is TGCGCCAGCTTGGGGGGCACCGGGGAGCTGTTTTTT.

This chain links TRBV19 with TRBJ2-1; 8 bases align to TRBD2. V dropped 3 bases and J dropped 1; count of bases not matched to a gene: 2. CDR1 and CDR2 from the germline V gene are LNHDA and SQIVND (reference sequence). CDR3 size: 15 residues. CDR3 residues: CASSIGGRSYNEQFF. CDR3 bases: TGTGCCAGTAGTATCGGCGGGAGGTCCTACAATGAGCAGTTCTTC. The variable domain in full, with the rest retrieved from reference TRBV19 and TRBJ2-1, is DGGITQSPKYLFRKEGQNVTLSCEQNLNHDAMYWYRQDPGQGLRLIYYSQIVNDFQKGDIAEGYSVSREKKESFPLTVTSAQKNPTAFYLCASSIGGRSYNEQFFGPGTRLTVL.

This clone was found once. The chain joins TRBV6-5 to TRBJ1-1; D call uncertain. The CDR3 has 12 amino acids. The germline V and J ends were trimmed by 4 bases and 7 bases, with 10 bases remaining between them. Germline CDR1 and CDR2: MNHEY and SVGAGI. CDR3 loop: CASSLVGGEAFF. The CDR3 nucleotides are TGTGCCAGCAGTTTGGTCGGAGGTGAAGCTTTCTTT.

The J gene is TRBJ1-3, the V gene TRBV12-3 or TRBV12-4; 7 bases line up with TRBD1. V lost 6 bases to trimming and J lost 6 bases; unmatched junction nucleotides: 5. This CDR3 comprises 13 residues. The CDR3 coding sequence is TGTGCCAGCAGCGCGGGACAGCCAAACACCATATATTTT. It translates to CASSAGQPNTIYF.

The CDR3 DNA reads TGTGCCAGCAGCGTCTCGTACTATAGCAATCAGCCCCAGCATTTT. As protein: CASSVSYYSNQPQHF. The genes are TRBV9 and TRBJ1-5; D remains ambiguous. This CDR3 region has 15 residues. Looked up from germline, CDR1 is SGDLS and CDR2 is YYNGEE. The V gene lost 2 bases and the J gene lost 0 bases, with 9 bases spanning the gap.

The genes are TRBV2 and TRBJ1-1; 8 bases line up with TRBD1. The V gene's germline CDR1 is SNHLY and CDR2 FYNNEI. The CDR3 contains 13 residues. J gave up 1 base and V 7 bases, and 2 bases lay outside the gene matches. The CDR3 spells CASMGQENTEAFF. CDR3 DNA sequence: TGTGCCAGCATGGGACAGGAGAACACTGAAGCTTTCTTT.

This clone was observed a single time. This rearrangement joins TRBV28 to TRBJ2-7; 16 nucleotides line up with TRBD2. V lost 4 bases to trimming and J lost 3 bases; unmatched junction nucleotides: 15. Germline V gene data show CDR1 as MDHEN and CDR2 as SYDVKM. The CDR3 sequence is 20 residues long. The CDR3 nucleotides are TGTGCCAGCAGTTCCGCCCTTCCCGGGACTAGCGGGGGGGCTGGCTACGAGCAGTACTTC. Amino acid sequence: CASSSALPGTSGGAGYEQYF.

The chain couples TRBV29-1 to TRBJ2-7; 14 bases line up with TRBD2. The CDR3 length is 12 residues. Trimming at V came to 7 bases and at J to 11 bases, leaving 7 bases not matched to a gene. Germline V gene lookup returns CDR1 SQVTM and CDR2 ANQGSEA. CDR3 sequence: CSAGTSGSREYF. CDR3 DNA: TGCAGCGCGGGGACTAGCGGGAGTCGGGAGTACTTC.

The J gene is TRBJ2-1, the V gene TRBV7-9; TRBD1 might be the D (5 bases). Germline V gene data show CDR1 as SEHNR and CDR2 as FQNEAQ (reference sequence). With 5 bases removed from V and 6 bases from J, the gap between germline ends came to 20 bases. The CDR3 totals 16 residues. The CDR3 is CASSQLVLLQGNEQFF. The CDR3, as DNA: TGTGCCAGCAGCCAATTAGTACTCCTCCAGGGCAATGAGCAGTTCTTC. The variable domain in full, with the rest retrieved from reference TRBV7-9 and TRBJ2-1, is DTGVSQNPRHKITKRGQNVTFRCDPISEHNRLYWYRQTLGQGPEFLTYFQNEAQLEKSRLLSDRFSAERPKGSFSTLEIQRTEQGDSAMYLCASSQLVLLQGNEQFFGPGTRLTVL.

The chain combines TRBV10-3 with TRBJ1-3, with D unresolved. In germline, CDR1 is ENHRY, CDR2 SYGVKD. V was shortened by 4 bases and J by 0 bases, with 10 bases between the two germline ends. This CDR3 has 15 residues. CDR3 sequence: CAISVNPSSGNTIYF. The DNA for the CDR3 is TGTGCCATCAGTGTCAACCCGAGCTCTGGAAACACCATATATTTT.

The rearrangement links TRBV20-1 to TRBJ2-1; D not certain. Trimming stripped 3 bases from V and 0 bases from J, with 12 bases between. The CDR3 spans 15 residues. Germline assignment: CDR1 DFQATT and CDR2 SNEGSKA (reference sequence). In nucleotides, the CDR3 is TGCAGTGCTAGTCAAGACAAGAGCTCCTACAATGAGCAGTTCTTC. It translates to CSASQDKSSYNEQFF.

This rearrangement joins TRBV29-1 to TRBJ2-7; D call uncertain. The germline V gene encodes CDR1 SQVTM and CDR2 ANQGSEA. The length of the CDR3 is 11 residues. V lost 4 bases to trimming and J lost 6 bases, with 10 bases between them. The CDR3 region is CSVGNYVEQYF. The DNA of the CDR3 is TGCAGCGTTGGAAACTACGTCGAGCAGTACTTC.

The V call is TRBV28, the J call TRBJ2-6, with D possibly TRBD2 on 6 matching bases. Germline V gene data show CDR1 as MDHEN and CDR2 as SYDVKM. V shed 3 bases and J shed 1 base, with 19 bases lying between them. The CDR3 has 19 amino acids. The CDR3 nucleotides are TGTGCCAGCAGTTTCGTGGGCCTCGCAGGGAGGTCTGGGGCCAACGTCCTGACTTTC. Protein: CASSFVGLAGRSGANVLTF.

With respect to this clone: At one end the junction does not follow the germline gene, possibly because of a read error. V and J are TRBV6-5 and TRBJ1-1, with 7 positions matching TRBD1. CDR1 and CDR2 from the germline V gene are MNHEY and SVGAGI. CDR3 length equals 13 residues. The CDR3: CASSQQGNTKAFF. The CDR3, as DNA: TGTGCCAGCAGTCAACAGGGGAACACTAAAGCTTTCTTT.

The chain has TRBV28 and TRBJ2-7, with a tentative D call TRBD1 (6 bases). This CDR3 spans 13 amino acids. From germline, CDR1 is MDHEN and CDR2 SYDVKM. V dropped 6 bases and J dropped 6 bases, with 15 bases sitting between them. CDR3: CASRPGAAREQYF. In DNA form, the CDR3 reads TGTGCCAGCAGACCAGGGGCAGCACGCGAGCAGTACTTC. The variable domain in full, completed from reference TRBV28 and TRBJ2-7, reads DVKVTQSSRYLVKRTGEKVFLECVQDMDHENMFWYRQDPGLGLRLIYFSYDVKMKEKGDIPEGYSVSREKKERFSLILESASTNQTSMYLCASRPGAAREQYFGPGTRLTVT.

V gene TRBV11-3 combines with J gene TRBJ2-5; the match to TRBD2 covers 7 bases. This CDR3 spans 15 amino acids. V shed 3 bases and J 1 base; nucleotides not matched to a gene: 5. In germline, CDR1 is SGHNT, CDR2 YENEEA. In DNA, the CDR3 is TGTGCCAGCAGCTTCAGCGGGGACGGCCAAGAGACCCAGTACTTC. Its protein is CASSFSGDGQETQYF.

This clone was picked up one time. V usage is TRBV28 and J usage is TRBJ1-4; D gene unclear. The CDR3 extends over 17 amino acids. Germline V gene lookup returns CDR1 MDHEN and CDR2 SYDVKM. V was cut by 4 bases and J by 5 bases, with 20 bases left in between. The CDR3 nucleotides read TGTGCCAGCAGTTCACTGGATGGGGAGCTGGGGAATGAAAAACTGTTTTTT. The encoded protein is CASSSLDGELGNEKLFF.

The chain links TRBV27 to TRBJ1-1; 7 bases agree with TRBD1. Germline V gene sequence: CDR1 MNHEY, CDR2 SMNVEV (reference sequence). V trimming: 7 bases; J trimming: 8 bases; junction bases outside the gene matches: 7. This CDR3 comprises 12 residues. CDR3 in amino acids: CASTAPTGEAFF. The CDR3 nucleotides are TGTGCCAGCACAGCCCCGACAGGGGAAGCTTTCTTT.

The genes are TRBV5-1 and TRBJ2-5; 7 nucleotides match TRBD1. Germline V lookup: CDR1 SGHRS, CDR2 YFSETQ. The CDR3 consists of 14 residues. The V segment lost 0 bases and the J segment 1 base; nucleotides outside the gene matches: 0. The CDR3 DNA reads TGCGCCAGCAGCTTGGGGGACAGCCAAGAGACCCAGTACTTC. This sequence encodes CASSLGDSQETQYF. The whole variable domain, filled in from reference TRBV5-1 and TRBJ2-5, reads KAGVTQTPRYLIKTRGQQVTLSCSPISGHRSVSWYQQTPGQGLQFLFEYFSETQRNKGNFPGRFSGRQFSNSRSEMNVSTLELGDSALYLCASSLGDSQETQYFGPGTRLLVL.

The rearrangement uses TRBV27 and TRBJ2-2, with 7 bases aligning to TRBD2. V dropped 6 bases and J dropped 0; count of bases not matched to a gene: 10. The CDR3 has 17 residues. The germline gives CDR1 MNHEY, CDR2 SMNVEV (reference sequence). The CDR3 DNA sequence: TGTGCCAGCAGACACACCTCGGGGGGTGCGAACACCGGGGAGCTGTTTTTT. This translates into CASRHTSGGANTGELFF.

The J gene is TRBJ1-3, the V gene TRBV7-9; D is perhaps TRBD1 (6 bases). Trimming shortened V by 1 base and J by 2 bases, and 15 bases separated the two germline ends. The CDR3 runs to 17 residues. The germline CDR1 and CDR2 sequences are SEHNR and FQNEAQ (reference sequence). The CDR3 protein is CASSLDPAGAAGNTIYF. The CDR3 DNA sequence: TGTGCCAGCAGCTTAGACCCCGCAGGGGCTGCTGGAAACACCATATATTTT.

CDR3 residues: CASSSGGQGIWQPQHF. CDR3 in DNA: TGTGCCAGCAGTTCAGGGGGACAGGGGATATGGCAGCCCCAGCATTTT. This chain connects TRBV6-2 or TRBV6-3 to TRBJ1-5, with 10 bases lining up with TRBD1. Germline V lookup: CDR1 MNHEY, CDR2 SVGEGT. This CDR3 has 16 amino acids. With V trimmed by 4 bases and J by 7 bases, 10 bases remained unmatched.

The rearrangement links TRBV28 to TRBJ1-1; 7 nucleotides agree with TRBD1. This CDR3 spans 17 amino acids. V shed 6 bases and J 0 bases; nucleotides not matched to a gene: 13. The germline V gene encodes CDR1 MDHEN and CDR2 SYDVKM. The CDR3 here is CASRPTGIGYMNTEAFF. The DNA for the CDR3 is TGTGCCAGCAGACCGACAGGGATCGGGTACATGAACACTGAAGCTTTCTTT. Complete variable domain (other parts from reference TRBV28 and TRBJ1-1): DVKVTQSSRYLVKRTGEKVFLECVQDMDHENMFWYRQDPGLGLRLIYFSYDVKMKEKGDIPEGYSVSREKKERFSLILESASTNQTSMYLCASRPTGIGYMNTEAFFGQGTRLTVV.

The genes are TRBV7-2 and TRBJ1-2; a possible D gene is TRBD1 (5 bases). Germline-derived CDR1 and CDR2 are SGHTA and FQGNSA. The CDR3 has 14 residues. V was clipped by 5 bases and J by 6 bases, with 16 bases between them. The CDR3 is CASSVAPGRDGYTF. CDR3 nucleotide sequence: TGTGCCAGCAGCGTTGCGCCAGGGAGGGATGGCTACACCTTC.

The rearrangement uses TRBV28 and TRBJ2-5, with 8 nucleotides matching TRBD1. This CDR3 has 13 residues. CDR1 and CDR2 (germline): MDHEN, SYDVKM. The trim removed 5 bases at V and 5 bases at J, leaving 4 bases unmatched. The CDR3 spells CASSMAGGETQYF. CDR3 DNA: TGTGCCAGCAGTATGGCAGGGGGCGAGACCCAGTACTTC.

The chain uses TRBV5-5 and TRBJ1-2; no reliable D call. CDR3 length: 14 amino acids. V was clipped by 4 bases and J by 4 bases, with 14 bases between them. CDR1 and CDR2 from the germline V gene are SGHKS and YYEKEE (reference sequence). CDR3 in amino acids: CASSPVEGRYGYTF. CDR3 DNA sequence: TGTGCCAGCAGCCCGGTGGAGGGCCGCTATGGCTACACCTTC.

V gene TRBV27 combines with J gene TRBJ2-6; D is ambiguous. Germline CDR1 and CDR2: MNHEY and SMNVEV (reference sequence). The CDR3 loop spans 13 amino acids. V shed 5 bases and J shed 2 bases, with 4 bases lying between them. The CDR3 region is CASSPPGANVLTF. The CDR3 coding sequence is TGTGCCAGCAGTCCTCCTGGGGCCAACGTCCTGACTTTC.

The chain has TRBV4-1 and TRBJ2-6; D may be TRBD2 (5 bases). V was clipped by 1 base and J by 0 bases, with 16 bases between them. The length of the CDR3 is 19 residues. Germline V gene sequence: CDR1 MGHRA, CDR2 YSYEKL. This chain's CDR3 is CASSQAASRAFSGANVLTF. The CDR3 nucleotides read TGCGCCAGCAGCCAAGCCGCTAGCCGGGCCTTCTCTGGGGCCAACGTCCTGACTTTC.